Shown below are 20 T cell receptor beta chains from a single sample sequenced in a study of sequential checkpoint blockade in melanoma. Noted treatment: randomized to nivolumab then ipilimumab (arm A) or the reverse (arm B). Only in-frame clones appear in the TCRdb table, and some are missing; sequencing was by immunoSEQ multiplex PCR. Among about 20,000 clones listed, roughly 76% were seen once. The specimen was CD8+ T cells sorted from blood (inferred from file names), collected from a patient given nivolumab and ipilimumab in sequence. The receptors shown here come from a human donor with melanoma.

The rearrangement links TRBV5-8 to TRBJ1-3; D is possibly TRBD1 (6 bases). This CDR3 contains 15 residues. Germline V CDR1 and CDR2: SGHTS, YDEGEE. V shed 5 bases and J shed 0 bases, with 12 bases lying between them. In DNA, the CDR3 is TGTGCCAGCAGACATGACAGGAGCTCTGGAAACACCATATATTTT. As protein: CASRHDRSSGNTIYF. Variable domain in full (rest from reference TRBV5-8 and TRBJ1-3): EAGVTQSPTHLIKTRGQQATLRCSPISGHTSVYWYQQALGLGLQFLLWYDEGEERNRGNFPPRFSGRQFPNYSSELNVNALELEDSALYLCASRHDRSSGNTIYFGEGSWLTVV.

The chain carries TRBV11-2 and TRBJ2-7, with D possibly TRBD2 on 6 matching bases. The CDR3 is 13 amino acids. The germline V gene encodes CDR1 SGHAT and CDR2 FQNNGV. V gave up 1 base and J gave up 6 bases, with 10 bases separating them. The DNA of the CDR3 is TGTGCCAGCAGCTTAGCTCTGGGAGGCGAGCAGTACTTC. Translated, it gives CASSLALGGEQYF. The full variable domain, rest sourced from reference TRBV11-2 and TRBJ2-7, is EAGVAQSPRYKIIEKRQSVAFWCNPISGHATLYWYQQILGQGPKLLIQFQNNGVVDDSQLPKDRFSAERLKGVDSTLKIQPAKLEDSAVYLCASSLALGGEQYFGPGTRLTVT.

The rearrangement joins TRBV28 to TRBJ2-7, with a weak D call TRBD2 (5 bases). Per the germline V gene, CDR1 is MDHEN and CDR2 is SYDVKM. CDR3 length: 14 residues. V dropped 2 bases and J dropped 5 bases, with 13 bases sitting between them. The CDR3 DNA reads as TGTGCCAGCAGTTTAATGGCCGGACTCGACGAGCAGTACTTC. This sequence encodes CASSLMAGLDEQYF.

This chain links TRBV4-3 with TRBJ2-1; tentatively, D is TRBD2 (5 bases). The CDR3 is made up of 16 amino acids. V lost 0 bases, J lost 9 bases, and 18 bases lay in between. The germline gives CDR1 LGHNA, CDR2 YSLEER. CDR3: CASSQDGAEARGEQFF. The CDR3 coding sequence is TGCGCCAGCAGCCAAGATGGCGCGGAGGCCCGAGGTGAGCAGTTCTTC.

The V gene is TRBV28, the J gene TRBJ1-2; 9 nucleotides agree with TRBD1. The V and J ends lost 0 bases and 4 bases, in that order; junction bases with no gene match: 3. The length of the CDR3 is 15 residues. CDR1 and CDR2 from the germline V gene are MDHEN and SYDVKM. The CDR3 sequence is CASSLWGTGPYGYTF. The CDR3 DNA follows: TGTGCCAGCAGTTTATGGGGGACAGGGCCCTATGGCTACACCTTC.

V is TRBV4-1 and J is TRBJ2-7; 8 bases map to TRBD1. CDR3 length: 16 amino acids. Trimming cost V 2 bases and J 0 bases; bases outside gene matches: 6. Per the germline V gene, CDR1 is MGHRA and CDR2 is YSYEKL. CDR3 DNA: TGCGCCAGCAGCCAACCTACAGGGGGGCACTCCTACGAGCAGTACTTC. Translating gives CASSQPTGGHSYEQYF.

V usage is TRBV28 and J usage is TRBJ1-2; D gene unclear. This CDR3 contains 16 residues. Germline CDR1 and CDR2: MDHEN and SYDVKM. Deletions cut 6 bases from V and 5 bases from J, with 22 bases between. CDR3 sequence (DNA): TGTGCCAGCAGCCCCCGCGGAGGCCCTCCCCTTTATGGCTACACCTTC. Translated: CASSPRGGPPLYGYTF.

This clone has more than one count but fewer than ten. The rearrangement uses TRBV9 and TRBJ1-5, with 9 bases fitting TRBD1. The CDR3 spans 14 residues. CDR1 is SGDLS, CDR2 YYNGEE, per germline. With V trimmed by 3 bases and J by 4 bases, 2 bases remained unmatched. For the CDR3, the DNA is TGTGCCAGCAGCGGAGGGACAGGGAATCAGCCCCAGCATTTT. This gives the protein CASSGGTGNQPQHF.

The chain has TRBV4-1 and TRBJ1-2; D is perhaps TRBD1 (5 bases). The CDR3 is made up of 14 amino acids. V lost 1 base, J lost 5 bases, and 11 bases lay in between. Germline CDR1 is MGHRA and CDR2 is YSYEKL. CDR3 region: CASSQAPTAYGYTF. DNA for the CDR3: TGCGCCAGCAGCCAAGCACCGACAGCGTATGGCTACACCTTC.

The chain employs TRBV4-2 and TRBJ1-3; D gene uncertain. Trimming cost V 4 bases and J 0 bases, with 7 bases left between them. Germline CDR1 LGHNA, CDR2 YNFKEQ. The CDR3 runs to 14 residues. CDR3 loop: CASSPRSSGNTIYF. Here the CDR3 DNA reads TGTGCCAGCAGCCCTAGAAGCTCTGGAAACACCATATATTTT.

This chain connects TRBV27 to TRBJ2-7, with TRBD1 as a possible D gene (6 bases). V lost 5 bases and J 5 bases, leaving 13 bases between the germline ends. There are 13 residues in the CDR3. CDR1 MNHEY and CDR2 SMNVEV come from the germline V gene (reference sequence). The CDR3 nucleotides are TGTGCCAGCAGTCCAGGGGTTTGGGACGAGCAGTACTTC. Translated: CASSPGVWDEQYF.

The genes are TRBV5-4 and TRBJ2-1, with D perhaps TRBD2 (5 bases). Trimming took 3 bases from V and 5 from J, leaving 6 bases between them. The CDR3 spans 12 residues. CDR1 is SGHNT, CDR2 YYREEE, per germline (reference sequence). In DNA, the CDR3 is TGTGCCAGCAGCTGGACTCACAATGAGCAGTTCTTC. Translated, it gives CASSWTHNEQFF.

By share, this clone ranks as medium-sized. For the CDR3, the DNA is TGTGCCACCTCGAGGATAAACGGCGGGGAAAAACTGTTTTTT. Protein product: CATSRINGGEKLFF. The chain uses TRBV2 and TRBJ1-4; no firm D call. V was shortened by 10 bases and J by 8 bases, with 20 bases between the two germline ends. This CDR3 spans 14 amino acids. Germline V gene data show CDR1 as SNHLY and CDR2 as FYNNEI.

This chain links TRBV30 with TRBJ1-1; no clear D gene. Trimming left V 2 bases short and J 0 bases short, with 7 bases between. Germline CDR1 and CDR2: GTSNPN and SVGIG (reference sequence). CDR3 size: 13 residues. The CDR3 is CAWSKGVNTEAFF. The DNA of the CDR3 is TGTGCCTGGAGTAAGGGAGTGAACACTGAAGCTTTCTTT.

In its sample, this clone was seen a few times. J is TRBJ2-7 and V is TRBV7-8; TRBD2 matches at 9 bases. Germline CDR1 reads SGHVS; CDR2 reads FQNEAQ. The CDR3 extends over 14 amino acids. Trimming cost V 4 bases and J 2 bases; bases outside gene matches: 3. CDR3 residues: CASSSQREAYEQYF. For the CDR3, the DNA is TGTGCCAGCAGCTCCCAGCGGGAGGCCTACGAGCAGTACTTC.

This rearrangement joins TRBV25-1 to TRBJ2-3; 14 bases agree with TRBD2. Germline values: CDR1 MGHDK, CDR2 SYGVNS. The J segment lost 4 bases and the V segment lost 4 bases, leaving 10 bases of the junction unmatched. This CDR3 is built from 18 residues. CDR3 protein: CASSAEQRGLAGADTQYF. CDR3 sequence (DNA): TGTGCCAGCAGTGCTGAACAAAGGGGACTAGCGGGAGCAGATACGCAGTATTTT.

The count of this clone is one. This chain links TRBV5-1 with TRBJ2-5; 7 bases align to TRBD2. TRBJ2-7 explains the end of the DNA better; the J call may be wrong. Germline CDR1 reads SGHRS; CDR2 reads YFSETQ. The CDR3 loop spans 15 amino acids. The CDR3 loop reads CASSRASGASYEQYF. CDR3 DNA: TGCGCCAGCAGCAGGGCTAGCGGCGCCTCCTACGAGCAGTACTTC.

This rearrangement joins TRBV5-4 to TRBJ2-3; TRBD2 is a possible D gene (6 bases). This CDR3 is 13 amino acids long. The germline V and J ends were trimmed by 2 bases and 4 bases, with 8 bases remaining between them. Germline values: CDR1 SGHNT, CDR2 YYREEE (reference sequence). CDR3 sequence (DNA): TGTGCCAGCAGCTTCTCGGGGGCAGATACGCAGTATTTT. The encoded protein is CASSFSGADTQYF.

This clone appeared once. J is TRBJ1-2 and V is TRBV10-1, with TRBD1 identical over 12 bases. The V gene's germline CDR1 is WNHNN and CDR2 SYGVQD (reference sequence). This CDR3 is built from 14 residues. The junction had 2 bases not matched to a gene; V was cut back by 2 bases and J by 7 bases. DNA of the CDR3: TGCGCCAGCAGTGAGGGGGACAGGGGGCCTGGCTACACCTTC. It encodes CASSEGDRGPGYTF.

V gene TRBV27 combines with J gene TRBJ1-2; 8 nucleotides line up with TRBD1. V trimming: 6 bases; J trimming: 8 bases; junction bases outside the gene matches: 14. The germline gives CDR1 MNHEY, CDR2 SMNVEV (reference sequence). This CDR3 is built from 15 residues. This CDR3 reads CASSISGGAFGGYTF. The CDR3 region has the DNA TGTGCCAGCAGCATCTCAGGGGGCGCTTTTGGAGGCTACACCTTC.